One T cell receptor beta chain is described in this entry. The antigen is undetermined. This sample was included in a study of identical twins. Study-wide results and caveats: Beta out-of-frame twin sharing showed a weaker excess.

Trimming removed 2 bases from V and 2 bases from J, with 12 bases in between. Germline V CDR1 and CDR2: DFQATT, SNEGSKA (reference sequence). This CDR3 contains 14 residues. A universal primer binding site was introduced by template switching. The final cDNA contained unique molecular identifiers. TCRdb reprocessed the 5' RACE reads via MiXCR and lists one record per CDR3 protein. The sample carries 1.5 million to 2 million distinct CDR3 sequences, around 33% recorded once. Sequenced material: cord blood. The V and J genes are TRBV20-1 and TRBJ2-5, with D hard to call. The TCR sequence derives from a newborn girl in good health. CDR3 sequence reads: CSARRTTAQETQYF. CDR3 nucleotide sequence: TGCAGTGCTAGACGTACGACCGCTCAAGAGACCCAGTACTTC.